This T cell receptor beta chain was captured by sequencing in a study of cytomegalovirus exposure and HLA in healthy donors. Findings and caveats of the study: HLA alleles were associated with 16,951 TCR beta sequences in a later analysis at 0.05 false discovery rate.

The PCR employed 60 Vbeta primers together with 13 Jbeta primers. TCRdb's table, derived via immunoSEQ multiplex PCR, lists solely in-frame clones and lacks some. The sample table sets out about 120,000 clones. The CDR3 is made up of 12 amino acids. The V and J ends lost 3 bases and 9 bases respectively, with 9 bases between them. CDR1 is MDHEN and CDR2 is SYDVKM in the germline V gene. A note on this clone: The antigen remains unidentified.

The sequence derives from a man younger than 30 in good health and CMV-seronegative. Source material: PBMCs. This sequence joins TRBV28 and TRBJ2-1; unclear D gene. For the CDR3, the DNA is TGTGCCAGCAGTTTCCCCCTCGGTGAGCAGTTCTTC. Its translation is CASSFPLGEQFF.